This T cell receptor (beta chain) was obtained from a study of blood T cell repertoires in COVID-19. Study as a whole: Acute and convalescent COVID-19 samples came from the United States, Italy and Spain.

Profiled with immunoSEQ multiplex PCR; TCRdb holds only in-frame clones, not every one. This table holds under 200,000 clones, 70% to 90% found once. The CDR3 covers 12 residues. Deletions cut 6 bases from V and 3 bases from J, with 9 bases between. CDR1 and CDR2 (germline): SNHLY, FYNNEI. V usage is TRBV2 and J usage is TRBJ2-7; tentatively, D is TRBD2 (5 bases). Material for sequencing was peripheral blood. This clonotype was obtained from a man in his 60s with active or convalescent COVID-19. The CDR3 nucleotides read TGTGCCAGCAGGAAGAGCGGCTACGAGCAGTACTTC. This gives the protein CASRKSGYEQYF.